This T cell receptor beta chain appears in the sequencing data of a study of cytomegalovirus exposure and HLA in healthy donors. Vbeta (60) and Jbeta (13) primers were used in the PCR. Clones were read by immunoSEQ multiplex PCR, and TCRdb kept only the in-frame ones, dropping some. The specimen's table records about 77,000 clones. Sequenced: PBMCs. The sequence was collected from a man aged 45-60 years in good health and CMV-seropositive.

DNA for the CDR3: TGTGCCAGCACCCCCCAAAGCGGGAGAAGATACGAGCAGTACTTC. Translation: CASTPQSGRRYEQYF. This chain joins TRBV28 and TRBJ2-7; 8 bases line up with TRBD2. The V segment lost 7 bases and the J segment 4 bases; nucleotides outside the gene matches: 12. Germline loops: CDR1 MDHEN, CDR2 SYDVKM. There are 15 residues in the CDR3.